Given below is one T cell receptor (beta chain) in context. Sequencing was performed with immunoSEQ multiplex PCR; in TCRdb, only in-frame clones are kept and a portion is missing. The repertoire includes roughly 88,000 clones, 91% of them detected once, and around 17% sits in the top ten. The entry originates in a study of control samples from healthy donors and cancer patients. Germline CDR1 is SGHDN and CDR2 is FVKESK. V lost 1 base and J lost 3, with 2 bases in between. CDR3 length: 12 residues. The sequencing input was blood. This TCR came from a man aged 50 or older in good health. The V gene is TRBV14, the J gene TRBJ2-3; no firm D call. In nucleotides, the CDR3 is TGTGCCAGCAGCCAAGGGACAGATACGCAGTATTTT. Residues: CASSQGTDTQYF.